One and the same sample provided the 14 T cell receptor beta chains below, sequenced in a study of cytomegalovirus exposure and HLA in healthy donors (dated by TCRdb to between 2016 and 2019). The library was generated by the immunoSEQ multiplex PCR assay. The multiplex PCR relied on a mix of 60 forward primers for TCR Vbeta segments and 13 reverse primers for TCR Jbeta segments. The table comes from immuneACCESS by way of TCRdb, which keeps in-frame sequences with V and J called. Part of the clones is missing from these tables; in studies checked, under half for an unresolved V gene and the rest for unknown reasons. Across this sample there are 120,000 to 150,000 clones, with about three quarters seen only once. The top ten constitute around 3% of the sample. Sequenced: PBMCs. These receptors all stem from a man aged 35 to 55 in good health and CMV-seropositive.

The chain carries TRBV5-4 and TRBJ1-2; 7 nucleotides agree with TRBD1. V shed 3 bases, J shed 1 base, and the junction held 6 bases outside the gene matches. CDR3 length equals 15 residues. Germline values: CDR1 SGHNT, CDR2 YYREEE (reference sequence). CDR3 sequence: CASSYRDRDNYGYTF. In nucleotides, the CDR3 is TGTGCCAGCAGCTACCGGGACAGAGATAACTATGGCTACACCTTC.

V usage is TRBV9 and J usage is TRBJ1-3; tentatively, D is TRBD1 (6 bases). Germline CDR1 is SGDLS and CDR2 is YYNGEE. Trimming stripped 0 bases from V and 0 bases from J, with 16 bases between. The CDR3 totals 18 residues. The CDR3 DNA is TGTGCCAGCAGCGTAGGGGTCGGACAGCAACTCTCTGGAAACACCATATATTTT. It is translated as CASSVGVGQQLSGNTIYF.

V is TRBV7-8 and J is TRBJ2-5, with 9 bases lining up with TRBD2. Trimming cost V 3 bases and J 3 bases; bases outside gene matches: 8. CDR1 is SGHVS, CDR2 FQNEAQ, per germline. This CDR3 region has 16 residues. The DNA for the CDR3 is TGTGCCAGCAGCTTTTCAGCGGGAGGCCTGGAAGAGACCCAGTACTTC. As protein: CASSFSAGGLEETQYF.

The CDR3 loop is CASSPGGHTEAFF. In nucleotides, the CDR3 is TGCGCCAGCTCCCCCGGGGGGCACACTGAAGCTTTCTTT. The chain has TRBV5-1 and TRBJ1-1; maybe TRBD1 (6 bases). The germline gives CDR1 SGHRS, CDR2 YFSETQ. The CDR3 sequence is 13 residues long. Between the trimmed V and J ends, which lost 7 bases and 3 bases, there was a span of 13 bases.

V is TRBV2 and J is TRBJ2-2, with D perhaps TRBD2 (6 bases). The V gene lost 7 bases and the J gene lost 3 bases, with 15 bases spanning the gap. The CDR3 runs 15 residues. Germline V gene data show CDR1 as SNHLY and CDR2 as FYNNEI. The chain's CDR3 is CASIFGSGDTGELFF. CDR3 in DNA: TGTGCCAGCATTTTCGGGAGTGGCGACACCGGGGAGCTGTTTTTT.

This chain links TRBV5-6 with TRBJ2-7; D is undetermined. Germline CDR1 is SGHDT and CDR2 is YYEEEE. There are 16 residues in the CDR3. V dropped 3 bases and J dropped 0 bases, with 16 bases sitting between them. CDR3 DNA: TGTGCCAGCAGCTCCCCCCCCTCCGCTAGCTCCTACGAGCAGTACTTC. It yields the protein CASSSPPSASSYEQYF.

This clone showed up just a few times. The chain has TRBV29-1 and TRBJ2-1, with TRBD1 matching over 9 bases. The length of the CDR3 is 16 residues. Per germline, CDR1 SQVTM and CDR2 ANQGSEA. With V trimmed by 6 bases and J by 4 bases, 13 bases remained unmatched. As DNA, the CDR3 is TGCAGCGTGAGAACCGGGACAGGGAGAACGTACAATGAGCAGTTCTTC. As protein: CSVRTGTGRTYNEQFF.

The J gene is TRBJ2-3, the V gene TRBV18, with D hard to call. The V gene lost 0 bases and the J gene lost 11 bases, with 18 bases spanning the gap. The CDR3 sequence is 15 residues long. Germline values: CDR1 KGHSH, CDR2 LQKENI. The CDR3 loop is CASSPPSRPGELQYF. The CDR3 region has the DNA TGTGCCAGCTCACCACCATCCCGACCTGGAGAACTGCAGTATTTT. Complete variable domain (other parts from reference TRBV18 and TRBJ2-3): NAGVMQNPRHLVRRRGQEARLRCSPMKGHSHVYWYRQLPEEGLKFMVYLQKENIIDESGMPKERFSAEFPKEGPSILRIQQVVRGDSAAYFCASSPPSRPGELQYFGPGTRLTVL.

This clone was counted a few times. The chain employs TRBV7-6 and TRBJ1-5; D is ambiguous. The V gene lost 5 bases and the J gene lost 9 bases, with 23 bases spanning the gap. Germline values: CDR1 SGHVS, CDR2 FNYEAQ. There are 16 residues in the CDR3. Here the CDR3 reads CASSPGSGQVLGPQHF. The CDR3 nucleotides read TGTGCCAGCAGCCCGGGATCGGGCCAGGTACTGGGGCCCCAGCATTTT.

This chain joins TRBV7-8 and TRBJ1-5; 10 bases align to TRBD1. Trimming at V came to 5 bases and at J to 6 bases, leaving 7 bases not matched to a gene. The CDR3 contains 15 residues. Germline V gives CDR1 SGHVS, CDR2 FQNEAQ. For the CDR3, the DNA is TGTGCCAGCAGCACCCCCGGGACAGGGGTTCAGCCCCAGCATTTT. Protein: CASSTPGTGVQPQHF. The full variable domain, its missing parts supplied by reference TRBV7-8 and TRBJ1-5, is GAGVSQSPRYKVAKRGQDVALRCDPISGHVSLFWYQQALGQGPEFLTYFQNEAQLDKSGLPSDRFFAERPEGSVSTLKIQRTQQEDSAVYLCASSTPGTGVQPQHFGDGTRLSIL.

This clone was found a few times. The chain links TRBV4-1 to TRBJ2-5, with TRBD1 as a possible D gene (6 bases). The CDR3 covers 15 residues. The V and J ends lost 1 base and 3 bases respectively, with 12 bases between them. The germline V gene has CDR1 MGHRA and CDR2 YSYEKL. The CDR3 protein is CASSQGWTDEETQYF. The CDR3 nucleotides are TGCGCCAGCAGCCAAGGATGGACAGATGAAGAGACCCAGTACTTC.

The CDR3 loop reads CASSKETGANYGYTF. Written as DNA, the CDR3 is TGTGCCAGCAGTAAAGAGACAGGGGCCAACTATGGCTACACCTTC. The chain carries TRBV2 and TRBJ1-2; 8 bases line up with TRBD1. The CDR3 is made up of 15 amino acids. With 5 bases clipped from V and 2 bases from J, the junction kept 7 bases outside the gene matches. Looked up from germline, CDR1 is SNHLY and CDR2 is FYNNEI.

The chain uses TRBV19 and TRBJ2-7; possibly TRBD2 for D (6 bases). There are 14 residues in the CDR3. Trimming removed 5 bases from V and 5 bases from J, with 16 bases in between. Per germline, CDR1 LNHDA and CDR2 SQIVND (reference sequence). In nucleotides, the CDR3 is TGTGCCAGTAGTGTGACTAGGTTTGGGAACGAGCAGTACTTC. It encodes CASSVTRFGNEQYF.

The chain couples TRBV30 to TRBJ1-3; D is possibly TRBD1 (5 bases). Germline V gives CDR1 GTSNPN, CDR2 SVGIG (reference sequence). The CDR3 is 17 residues long. Trimming removed 2 bases at V and 0 bases at J, with 17 bases between. This CDR3 reads CAWSTQQATDSGNTIYF. In nucleotides, the CDR3 is TGTGCCTGGAGTACCCAACAGGCCACGGACTCTGGAAACACCATATATTTT.